This TCR beta chain was recorded in a study of blood T cell repertoires in COVID-19. At the level of the study: Specimens from acute and convalescent COVID-19 originated in the United States, Italy and Spain. Nucleic acid was either cDNA or gDNA, and it came from T cells, B-cell-depleted T cells, or PBMCs.

CDR3 length: 14 amino acids. The V and J ends lost 5 bases and 0 bases respectively, with 8 bases between them. Germline lookup yields CDR1 MNHEY and CDR2 SMNVEV (reference sequence). This clone was picked up one time. The data were produced by immunoSEQ multiplex PCR, yet TCRdb's version contains in-frame clones alone and is incomplete. This table has roughly 35,000 clones, roughly nine tenths appearing once. Material for sequencing was peripheral blood. This TCR was recovered from a man between 65 and 85 years old with acute or convalescent COVID-19. The rearrangement uses TRBV27 and TRBJ2-1; D is uncertain. In DNA, the CDR3 is TGTGCCAGCAGTCCCGAGAGCTCCTACAATGAGCAGTTCTTC. Translation gives CASSPESSYNEQFF.